Shown below are 22 T cell receptor beta chains from a single sample sequenced in a study of T cell responses to AZD1222 COVID-19 vaccine (dated by TCRdb to the early 2020s). Libraries were constructed by the immunoSEQ multiplex PCR assay. TCRdb's version of the immuneACCESS table is confined to in-frame rearrangements and falls short of the full clone set. An unresolved V gene accounts for under half of the shortfall where checked; the remainder is of unknown origin. The sample table shows 120,000 or so clones, and 84% are seen once. The ten largest clones represent roughly a quarter of the sample. Reading the label with the study, this specimen's time point is: about 28 days (+/-7) after the second vaccine dose. Sequenced material: peripheral blood, taken 28 days after the second AZD1222 dose. The receptors originated from an adult who received the AZD1222 COVID-19 vaccine.

The chain has TRBV10-3 and TRBJ1-2; maybe TRBD1 (6 bases). V was pared by 4 bases and J by 8 bases, with 11 bases between. CDR3 length: 12 amino acids. CDR1 and CDR2 (germline): ENHRY, SYGVKD. The CDR3 sequence is CAISAGAGGYTF. CDR3 DNA sequence: TGTGCCATCAGTGCAGGGGCCGGCGGCTACACCTTC.

The J gene is TRBJ2-3, the V gene TRBV5-1; 7 bases align to TRBD1. With 0 bases clipped from V and 4 bases from J, the junction kept 2 bases outside the gene matches. There are 14 residues in the CDR3. Germline assignment: CDR1 SGHRS and CDR2 YFSETQ. The CDR3 DNA sequence: TGCGCCAGCAGCTTGGGACAGGGACCAGATACGCAGTATTTT. Its protein product is CASSLGQGPDTQYF.

The V gene is TRBV11-2, the J gene TRBJ1-6; the match to TRBD1 covers 7 bases. The V segment lost 1 base and the J segment 6 bases; nucleotides outside the gene matches: 6. This CDR3 is 16 amino acids long. In germline, CDR1 is SGHAT, CDR2 FQNNGV. This CDR3 is CASSLGQGGSNSPLHF. The CDR3 DNA is TGTGCCAGCAGCTTAGGACAGGGCGGATCTAATTCACCCCTCCACTTT.

The rearrangement joins TRBV7-9 to TRBJ1-1, with D tentatively TRBD1 (6 bases). Trimming removed 3 bases from V and 4 bases from J, with 12 bases in between. CDR1 is SEHNR and CDR2 is FQNEAQ in the germline V gene (reference sequence). The CDR3 length is 14 residues. The CDR3 region has the DNA TGTGCCAGCAGCTTTTATCAGGGGACCACTGAAGCTTTCTTT. Encoded protein: CASSFYQGTTEAFF.

This rearrangement joins TRBV11-3 to TRBJ1-1, with D hard to call. CDR1 SGHNT and CDR2 YENEEA come from the germline V gene. This CDR3 spans 13 amino acids. V lost 3 bases and J 2 bases, leaving 7 bases between the germline ends. The CDR3 DNA follows: TGTGCCAGCAGCTTCAACTCTAACACTGAAGCTTTCTTT. This gives the protein CASSFNSNTEAFF.

The V gene is TRBV9, the J gene TRBJ2-5; the D gene is possibly TRBD1 (6 bases). Trimming shortened V by 0 bases and J by 6 bases, and 9 bases separated the two germline ends. Germline CDR1 SGDLS, CDR2 YYNGEE. This CDR3 spans 13 amino acids. The DNA of the CDR3 is TGTGCCAGCAGCGTAGCAGGGGACAAGACCCAGTACTTC. It yields the protein CASSVAGDKTQYF.

The J gene is TRBJ1-2, the V gene TRBV7-8; D not certain. Trimming removed 3 bases from V and 2 bases from J, with 16 bases in between. There are 16 residues in the CDR3. CDR1 and CDR2 from the germline V gene are SGHVS and FQNEAQ. CDR3 nucleotides: TGTGCCAGCAGCTTTGAGGCCCTCCTCATCAACTATGGCTACACCTTC. Protein: CASSFEALLINYGYTF.

The chain is built from TRBV10-2 and TRBJ2-7; 7 bases agree with TRBD1. CDR1 WSHSY and CDR2 SAAADI come from the germline V gene. Trimming at V came to 7 bases and at J to 2 bases, leaving 2 bases not matched to a gene. CDR3 length equals 12 residues. The CDR3 region has the DNA TGCGCCAGCACACAGGGGACCTACGAGCAGTACTTC. Amino acids: CASTQGTYEQYF.

This sequence joins TRBV7-2 and TRBJ2-2, with TRBD2 identical over 10 bases. V dropped 3 bases and J dropped 9; count of bases not matched to a gene: 7. The CDR3 has 15 amino acids. The germline CDR1 and CDR2 sequences are SGHTA and FQGNSA. This CDR3 reads CASSFLERGGRELFF. The CDR3 region has the DNA TGTGCCAGCAGCTTCCTTGAGCGGGGGGGCCGGGAGCTGTTTTTT.

The J gene is TRBJ2-7, the V gene TRBV7-9; 7 bases are shared with TRBD1. Trimming removed 2 bases from V and 1 base from J; junction bases left unmatched: 5. This CDR3 has 15 residues. Germline V gene sequence: CDR1 SEHNR, CDR2 FQNEAQ (reference sequence). The CDR3 is CASSLKQGESYEQYF. The CDR3 nucleotides are TGTGCCAGCAGCTTAAAGCAGGGGGAGTCCTACGAGCAGTACTTC.

The chain links TRBV7-9 to TRBJ1-2; D remains unclear. Trimming removed 2 bases at V and 8 bases at J, with 6 bases between. The CDR3 consists of 11 residues. Germline-derived CDR1 and CDR2 are SEHNR and FQNEAQ (reference sequence). The CDR3 nucleotides are TGTGCCAGCAGCTTAAAAGAGGGCTACACCTTC. Translated: CASSLKEGYTF.

The chain has TRBV18 and TRBJ2-3; 7 nucleotides line up with TRBD1. The germline CDR1 and CDR2 sequences are KGHSH and LQKENI. Trimming removed 3 bases from V and 4 bases from J; junction bases left unmatched: 7. The CDR3 length is 15 residues. DNA of the CDR3: TGTGCCAGCTCACCGTTCGAAGGGGGCGCAGATACGCAGTATTTT. Residues: CASSPFEGGADTQYF.

This chain joins TRBV2 and TRBJ1-5, with no clear D. Germline CDR1 reads SNHLY; CDR2 reads FYNNEI. Trimming stripped 6 bases from V and 10 bases from J, with 13 bases between. CDR3 length equals 12 residues. CDR3 sequence reads: CASSREGRPQHF. CDR3 in DNA: TGTGCCAGCAGCCGCGAGGGTCGACCCCAGCATTTT.

This chain connects TRBV19 to TRBJ2-6, with TRBD1 as a possible D gene (5 bases). Germline V lookup: CDR1 LNHDA, CDR2 SQIVND (reference sequence). The ends were cut back, 5 bases at V and 3 bases at J, with 20 bases in the middle. This CDR3 is 18 amino acids long. CDR3 in amino acids: CASSEDKAPLSGANVLTF. CDR3 sequence (DNA): TGTGCCAGTAGTGAGGACAAGGCCCCATTAAGTGGGGCCAACGTCCTGACTTTC.

This chain uses TRBV27 with TRBJ1-1; 9 positions agree with TRBD1. The V segment lost 8 bases and the J segment 4 bases; nucleotides outside the gene matches: 23. There are 19 residues in the CDR3. Germline-derived CDR1 and CDR2 are MNHEY and SMNVEV (reference sequence). The CDR3 DNA sequence: TGTGCCAGCTACCCTTGGGACAGGGCGGGTATGCAACTATCCACTGAAGCTTTCTTT. Encoded protein: CASYPWDRAGMQLSTEAFF.

The rearrangement uses TRBV28 and TRBJ1-2; 7 bases are shared with TRBD1. This CDR3 has 18 amino acids. Germline V gene lookup returns CDR1 MDHEN and CDR2 SYDVKM. Trimming took 5 bases from V and 0 from J; bases not matched to a gene: 15. For the CDR3, the DNA is TGTGCCAGCAGTACCTTTGTGAGACAGGGCCGAGCTAACTATGGCTACACCTTC. Encoded protein: CASSTFVRQGRANYGYTF.

V gene TRBV3-1 (or the pseudogene TRBV3-2) combines with J gene TRBJ1-2; D is undetermined. This CDR3 has 13 amino acids. V was shortened by 5 bases and J by 3 bases, with 10 bases between the two germline ends. Germline CDR1 and CDR2: LGHDT and YNNKEL (reference sequence). The CDR3 loop reads CASSYQEDYGYTF. CDR3 DNA: TGTGCCAGCAGCTACCAGGAAGACTATGGCTACACCTTC.

This chain uses TRBV5-4 with TRBJ2-1, with 10 bases aligning to TRBD1. This CDR3 is 14 amino acids long. Unmatched junction bases numbered 5, after V lost 4 bases and J lost 7 bases. CDR1 and CDR2 (germline): SGHNT, YYREEE (reference sequence). DNA of the CDR3: TGTGCCAGCAGCCCCAGGGACAGGGGAAATGAGCAGTTCTTC. Translating it yields CASSPRDRGNEQFF.

The DNA for the CDR3 is TGTGCCAGCAGCCAAGAGTTCCTAGCGGGGGGGCCGGATTATCGTGAGCAGTTCTTC. Residues: CASSQEFLAGGPDYREQFF. The chain has TRBV3-1 (or the pseudogene TRBV3-2) and TRBJ2-1; the match to TRBD2 covers 12 bases. The CDR3 consists of 19 residues. Germline CDR1 LGHDT, CDR2 YNNKEL (reference sequence). Trimming took 0 bases from V and 9 from J; bases not matched to a gene: 15.

The V gene is TRBV5-6, the J gene TRBJ2-1; possible D gene TRBD1, 6 bases. CDR1 and CDR2 (germline): SGHDT, YYEEEE. This CDR3 spans 17 amino acids. V lost 6 bases, J lost 4 bases, and 23 bases lay in between. In DNA form, the CDR3 reads TGTGCCAGCATCCTAAACGGGAAAGACAGGTTTTACAATGAGCAGTTCTTC. Translation: CASILNGKDRFYNEQFF.

The V gene is TRBV10-3, the J gene TRBJ2-7; TRBD2 matches 12 bases. The CDR3 loop spans 16 amino acids. The V gene's germline CDR1 is ENHRY and CDR2 SYGVKD. The junction had 5 bases not matched to a gene; V was cut back by 0 bases and J by 5 bases. CDR3: CAISESRLAGGHEQYF. Here the CDR3 DNA reads TGTGCCATCAGTGAGTCAAGGCTAGCGGGGGGGCACGAGCAGTACTTC.

This sequence joins TRBV4-3 and TRBJ2-1; 11 nucleotides line up with TRBD2. V lost 5 bases to trimming and J lost 9 bases; unmatched junction nucleotides: 9. CDR3 size: 15 residues. The V gene's germline CDR1 is LGHNA and CDR2 YSLEER. CDR3 amino acids: CASSGSTSGVGEQFF. DNA of the CDR3: TGCGCCAGCAGCGGATCGACTAGCGGGGTGGGTGAGCAGTTCTTC.